What follows describes a single TCR beta chain. Its cognate antigen is unknown. Every sample had a minimum of 6.5 million PBMCs isolated. A sample-barcoded 5' primer and a J-beta primer mix were used in a second PCR of roughly 7 to 12 cycles. From the 5' RACE reads, TCRdb called clonotypes with MiXCR, one entry per CDR3 protein. Of about 780,000 distinct CDR3 sequences listed, approximately 65% are singletons. This sample is part of a study of blood T cells in healthy people across ages. General study findings and limits: It was the long-lived donors that had more naive CD4+ cells and higher diversity than aged donors.

What was sequenced was blood. The source is a man younger than 40 in good health.

The CDR3 region is CASSIEFF. CDR3 bases: TGTGCCAGCAGCATAGAGTTCTTC. The chain joins TRBV7-2 to TRBJ2-1, with D unclear. The CDR3 runs to 8 residues. The V gene's germline CDR1 is SGHTA and CDR2 FQGNSA. V was shortened by 5 bases and J by 14 bases, with 4 bases between the two germline ends.